One sample yielded the 17 T cell receptor beta chains listed below, sequenced in a study of graft-versus-host responses after intestinal transplantation. These receptors' antigens are unknown. Measured with immunoSEQ multiplex PCR; TCRdb has only the in-frame clones, and not every one. Of under 25,000 clones in the sample, around 82% were seen once. Sequencing was performed on unstimulated CD8+ T cells sorted from spleen or lymph node cells, taken before transplant. The receptors were gathered from a human donor who was the organ donor for an intestinal transplant.

The genes are TRBV19 and TRBJ2-2; TRBD2 matches at 8 bases. Germline values: CDR1 LNHDA, CDR2 SQIVND (reference sequence). Trimming removed 3 bases from V and 0 bases from J; junction bases left unmatched: 3. The CDR3 spans 16 residues. The CDR3 here is CASSMGGRSNTGELFF. CDR3 DNA sequence: TGTGCCAGTAGTATGGGCGGGAGGTCGAACACCGGGGAGCTGTTTTTT.

V usage is TRBV2 and J usage is TRBJ2-2; unclear D gene. Between the trimmed V and J ends, which lost 7 bases and 6 bases, there was a span of 9 bases. Germline lookup yields CDR1 SNHLY and CDR2 FYNNEI. CDR3 length: 12 amino acids. In nucleotides, the CDR3 is TGTGCCAGCACCGAGCGATCCGGGGAGCTGTTTTTT. Its protein is CASTERSGELFF.

J is TRBJ1-1 and V is TRBV7-6; perhaps TRBD1 as D (5 bases). The CDR3 has 13 amino acids. V was pared by 1 base and J by 5 bases, with 8 bases between. Looked up from germline, CDR1 is SGHVS and CDR2 is FNYEAQ. The CDR3 DNA reads TGTGCCAGCAGCTTAGACCGACAGACTGAAGCTTTCTTT. Translating gives CASSLDRQTEAFF.

This rearrangement joins TRBV19 to TRBJ2-7, with 9 bases matching TRBD1. Germline loops: CDR1 LNHDA, CDR2 SQIVND (reference sequence). The CDR3 runs 15 residues. Losses at the gene ends were 3 bases for V and 3 bases for J; bases not matched to a gene: 6. The CDR3 protein is CASSMGTGKGYEQYF. The CDR3 coding sequence is TGTGCCAGTAGTATGGGGACAGGGAAGGGCTACGAGCAGTACTTC.

The CDR3 is CASSSESSGRTNTGELFF. The CDR3 DNA reads TGTGCCAGCAGCTCGGAGAGTAGCGGGAGAACGAACACCGGGGAGCTGTTTTTT. The chain uses TRBV5-6 and TRBJ2-2; 9 bases are a match to TRBD2. The V gene end was trimmed by 3 bases and the J gene end by 0 bases; junction bases not matched to a gene: 9. The germline V gene has CDR1 SGHDT and CDR2 YYEEEE. The CDR3 length is 18 residues. The entire variable domain, with the rest obtained from reference TRBV5-6 and TRBJ2-2, is as follows: DAGVTQSPTHLIKTRGQQVTLRCSPKSGHDTVSWYQQALGQGPQFIFQYYEEEERQRGNFPDRFSGHQFPNYSSELNVNALLLGDSALYLCASSSESSGRTNTGELFFGEGSRLTVL.

The rearrangement joins TRBV6-4 to TRBJ2-2, with D unresolved. The CDR3 is made up of 13 amino acids. V was shortened by 6 bases and J by 0 bases, with 5 bases between the two germline ends. Germline V CDR1 and CDR2: MRHNA, SNTAGT. The CDR3: CASSAANTGELFF. CDR3 in DNA: TGTGCCAGCAGCGCCGCGAACACCGGGGAGCTGTTTTTT.

This clone was found a few times. This chain links TRBV4-1 with TRBJ2-7; 11 nucleotides align to TRBD2. V was pared by 0 bases and J by 10 bases, with 14 bases of the junction left unmatched. Germline V gives CDR1 MGHRA, CDR2 YSYEKL. The CDR3 is 17 residues long. CDR3 in amino acids: CASSQDSSTSGAGGQYF. The CDR3 nucleotides read TGCGCCAGCAGCCAAGATAGTTCGACTAGCGGGGCTGGTGGACAGTACTTC.

For the CDR3, the DNA is TGTGCCAGCAGCGGATCTGTCCCTGAAGCTTTCTTT. Translation gives CASSGSVPEAFF. V gene TRBV9 combines with J gene TRBJ1-1; D remains ambiguous. V lost 3 bases and J 6 bases, leaving 9 bases between the germline ends. Germline CDR1 is SGDLS and CDR2 is YYNGEE. The CDR3 spans 12 residues.

This chain uses TRBV19 with TRBJ2-3; 9 bases are a match to TRBD2. Germline assignment: CDR1 LNHDA and CDR2 SQIVND (reference sequence). The trim removed 0 bases at V and 2 bases at J, leaving 6 bases unmatched. The CDR3 consists of 17 residues. CDR3 bases: TGTGCCAGTAGTATAGAGCCTAGCGGGGTTTTCACAGATACGCAGTATTTT. Translating it yields CASSIEPSGVFTDTQYF. The variable domain in full, completed from reference TRBV19 and TRBJ2-3, reads DGGITQSPKYLFRKEGQNVTLSCEQNLNHDAMYWYRQDPGQGLRLIYYSQIVNDFQKGDIAEGYSVSREKKESFPLTVTSAQKNPTAFYLCASSIEPSGVFTDTQYFGPGTRLTVL.

The chain uses TRBV4-1 and TRBJ2-7, with a tentative D call TRBD1 (6 bases). CDR1 is MGHRA, CDR2 YSYEKL, per germline. V lost 0 bases to trimming and J lost 3 bases, with 21 bases between them. This CDR3 has 18 amino acids. In nucleotides, the CDR3 is TGCGCCAGCAGCCAAGATTGGTCAGGGGTTTACCATCTCTACGAGCAGTACTTC. This translates into CASSQDWSGVYHLYEQYF.

The count of this clone is one. The genes are TRBV7-2 and TRBJ2-1; TRBD2 agrees at 11 bases. Per germline, CDR1 SGHTA and CDR2 FQGNSA. V lost 5 bases and J lost 0; bases outside the gene matches: 9. The CDR3 is made up of 18 amino acids. The DNA for the CDR3 is TGTGCCAGCAGCCAGATAGCGGGAGGGCCCCGCTCCTACAATGAGCAGTTCTTC. It is translated as CASSQIAGGPRSYNEQFF.

This sequence joins TRBV6-5 and TRBJ2-5; weak D call: TRBD2 (6 bases). Germline assignment: CDR1 MNHEY and CDR2 SVGAGI. The CDR3 has 12 amino acids. Trimming pared 2 bases from V and 5 bases from J, leaving 6 bases between. CDR3: CASSYGGETQYF. In DNA form, the CDR3 reads TGTGCCAGCAGTTACGGGGGGGAGACCCAGTACTTC.

The V call is TRBV11-2, the J call TRBJ2-3, with unresolved D. The germline gives CDR1 SGHAT, CDR2 FQNNGV. The CDR3 length is 13 residues. V gave up 5 bases and J gave up 3 bases, with 9 bases separating them. The chain's CDR3 is CASSERRTDTQYF. The DNA of the CDR3 is TGTGCCAGCAGCGAGAGGAGAACAGATACGCAGTATTTT.

V and J are TRBV6-6 and TRBJ1-2, with a possible D match to TRBD1 (6 bases). Germline CDR1 is MNHNY and CDR2 is SVGAGI (reference sequence). The ends were cut back, 5 bases at V and 5 bases at J, with 12 bases in the middle. CDR3 length: 13 residues. Written as DNA, the CDR3 is TGTGCCAGCAGTCTGGGGGGGGCGTATGGCTACACCTTC. Amino acid sequence: CASSLGGAYGYTF.

The chain recombines TRBV9 with TRBJ1-4; TRBD1 aligns across 7 bases. The ends lost 4 bases at V and 4 bases at J; junction bases unmatched: 7. The CDR3 covers 15 residues. The germline gives CDR1 SGDLS, CDR2 YYNGEE. The CDR3 nucleotides read TGTGCCAGCAGCCCCCGACAGGGACTTAATGAAAAACTGTTTTTT. Its protein is CASSPRQGLNEKLFF.

The chain is built from TRBV7-2 and TRBJ2-3, with TRBD2 matching over 9 bases. With V trimmed by 7 bases and J by 0 bases, 8 bases remained unmatched. Germline CDR1 SGHTA, CDR2 FQGNSA. This CDR3 has 16 amino acids. The CDR3 loop reads CASNSRAGGSTDTQYF. DNA for the CDR3: TGTGCCAGCAACTCGCGGGCGGGGGGGAGCACAGATACGCAGTATTTT.

This chain connects TRBV7-9 to TRBJ2-1, with D perhaps TRBD2 (6 bases). Trimming shortened V by 6 bases and J by 4 bases, and 7 bases separated the two germline ends. The CDR3 sequence is 12 residues long. Germline CDR1 SEHNR, CDR2 FQNEAQ (reference sequence). This CDR3 reads CASRRGYNEQFF. CDR3 in DNA: TGTGCCAGCAGACGGGGGTACAATGAGCAGTTCTTC.